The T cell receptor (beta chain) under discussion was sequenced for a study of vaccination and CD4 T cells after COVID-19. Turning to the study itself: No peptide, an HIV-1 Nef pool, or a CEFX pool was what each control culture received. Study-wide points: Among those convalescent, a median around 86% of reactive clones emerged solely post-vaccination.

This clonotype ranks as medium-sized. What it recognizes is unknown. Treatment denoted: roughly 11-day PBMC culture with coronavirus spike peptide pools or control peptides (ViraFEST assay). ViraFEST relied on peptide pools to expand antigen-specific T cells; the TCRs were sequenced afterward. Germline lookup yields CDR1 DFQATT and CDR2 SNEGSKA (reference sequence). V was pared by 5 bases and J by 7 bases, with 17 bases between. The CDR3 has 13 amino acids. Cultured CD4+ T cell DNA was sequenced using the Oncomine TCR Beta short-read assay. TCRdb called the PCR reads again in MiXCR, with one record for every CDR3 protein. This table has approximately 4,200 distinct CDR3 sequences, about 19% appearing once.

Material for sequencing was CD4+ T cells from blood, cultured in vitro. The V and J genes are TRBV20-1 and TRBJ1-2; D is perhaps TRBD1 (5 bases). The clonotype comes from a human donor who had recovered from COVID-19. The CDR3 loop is CSARDGGVVGYTF. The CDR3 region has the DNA TGCAGTGCTCGCGATGGAGGGGTTGTTGGCTACACCTTC.